This T cell receptor beta chain is drawn from a study of Graves' ophthalmopathy and Graves' hyperthyroidism. General study points: Blood shared most expanded thyroid clonotypes above 0.001 frequency.

Relative to its sample, this clonotype is medium-sized. Its antigen is not known. From RNA, the CDR3 regions of TCR beta chains were amplified and sequenced. First-round RT-PCR with HTBI primers preceded a second-round multiplex PCR. MiXCR was run by TCRdb on the multiplex PCR reads, yielding one entry per CDR3 protein. The data contain over 45,000 distinct CDR3 sequences, 50% to 65% of them singletons. The ends were cut back, 2 bases at V and 0 bases at J, with 11 bases in the middle. The CDR3 covers 15 residues. Germline CDR1 LNHDA, CDR2 SQIVND (reference sequence). Ophthalmopathy in the donors was of moderate-to-severe activity, with CAS ≥3, NOSPECS ≥4 and duration under 3 months. The PBMC fraction was derived from about 9.2 ml of fresh peripheral blood.

This TCR came from an adult man with Graves' ophthalmopathy. The sample comprised peripheral blood. This chain connects TRBV19 to TRBJ2-7; D unresolved. The CDR3 loop is CASSINGISSYEQYF. In DNA, the CDR3 is TGTGCCAGTAGTATAAATGGCATCTCCTCCTACGAGCAGTACTTC.